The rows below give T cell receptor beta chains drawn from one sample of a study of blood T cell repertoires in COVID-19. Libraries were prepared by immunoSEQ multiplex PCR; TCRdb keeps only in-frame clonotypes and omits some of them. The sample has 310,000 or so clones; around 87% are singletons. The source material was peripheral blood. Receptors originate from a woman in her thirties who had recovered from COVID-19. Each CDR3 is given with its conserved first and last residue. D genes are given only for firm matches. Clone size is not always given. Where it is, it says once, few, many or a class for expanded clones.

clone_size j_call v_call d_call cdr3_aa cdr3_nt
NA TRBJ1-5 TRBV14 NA CASSQEAGQPQHF TGTGCCAGCAGCCAAGAAGCGGGTCAGCCCCAGCATTTT
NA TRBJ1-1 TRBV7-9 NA CASSLTGGLNTEAFF TGTGCCAGCAGCTTAACTGGAGGGTTGAACACTGAAGCTTTCTTT
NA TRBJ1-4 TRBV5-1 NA CASSLGRSTNEKLFF TGCGCCAGCAGCTTAGGGAGATCAACTAATGAAAAACTGTTTTTT
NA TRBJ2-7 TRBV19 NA CASSLQGSESYEQYF TGTGCCAGTAGTCTACAGGGATCCGAATCCTACGAGCAGTACTTC
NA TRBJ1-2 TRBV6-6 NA CASSYSSSNLASGYTF TGTGCCAGCAGTTACTCGTCCTCAAATTTAGCCTCAGGCTACACCTTC
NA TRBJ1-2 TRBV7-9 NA CASSLDSRGIYGYTF TGTGCCAGCAGCTTAGATAGCAGGGGAATTTATGGCTACACCTTC
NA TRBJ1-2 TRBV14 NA CASSHRLLATLYGYTF TGTGCCAGCAGCCACCGACTCCTAGCCACCCTCTATGGCTACACCTTC
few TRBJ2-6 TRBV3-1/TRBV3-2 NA CASSLQVSGANVLTF TGTGCCAGCAGCCTGCAGGTCTCTGGGGCCAACGTCCTGACTTTC
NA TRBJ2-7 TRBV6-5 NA CASRTPLSQQYF TGTGCCAGCAGGACACCCCTGAGCCAGCAGTACTTC
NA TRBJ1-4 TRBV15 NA CATSRDSREEEKLFF TGTGCCACCAGCAGGGACAGCCGAGAAGAAGAAAAACTGTTTTTT
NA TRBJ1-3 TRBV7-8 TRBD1 CASAVDREGNTIYF TGTGCCAGCGCGGTGGACAGGGAGGGAAACACCATATATTTT
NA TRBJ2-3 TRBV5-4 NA CASSFPGPGDTQYF TGTGCCAGCAGCTTCCCGGGCCCAGGGGATACGCAGTATTTT
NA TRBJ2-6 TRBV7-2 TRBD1 CASSLDRPLSPGANVLTF TGTGCCAGCAGCCTGGACAGGCCCCTCTCCCCCGGGGCCAACGTCCTGACTTTC
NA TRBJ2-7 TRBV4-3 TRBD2 CASSPVAGGSDEQYF TGCGCCAGCAGCCCAGTAGCGGGAGGGAGCGACGAGCAGTACTTC
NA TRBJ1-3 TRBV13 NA CASSSGVSSSGNTIYF TGTGCCAGCAGCTCGGGGGTCTCCTCCTCTGGAAACACCATATATTTT
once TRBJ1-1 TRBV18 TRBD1 CASSPGQGKNRLRAEAFF TGTGCCAGCTCACCCGGACAGGGGAAAAACCGTTTGCGTGCTGAAGCTTTCTTT
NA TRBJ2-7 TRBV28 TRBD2 CASSFGSAGVAYEQYF TGTGCCAGCAGTTTTGGGTCTGCGGGAGTGGCCTACGAGCAGTACTTC
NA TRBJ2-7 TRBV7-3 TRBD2 CASSLAGGPYEQYF TGTGCCAGCAGCTTAGCGGGAGGGCCCTACGAGCAGTACTTC
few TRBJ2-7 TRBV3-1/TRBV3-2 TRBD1 CASSQGQFTYEQYF TGTGCCAGCAGCCAGGGACAGTTTACCTACGAGCAGTACTTC
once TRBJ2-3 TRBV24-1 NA CATGGGGYTDTQYF TGTGCCACCGGGGGCGGAGGCTACACAGATACGCAGTATTTT
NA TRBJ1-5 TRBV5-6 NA CASSLGTGQGNQPQHF TGTGCCAGCAGCTTGGGTACAGGGCAAGGCAATCAGCCCCAGCATTTT
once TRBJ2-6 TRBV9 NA CASSPGASGANVLTF TGTGCCAGCAGCCCAGGGGCCTCTGGGGCCAACGTCCTGACTTTC
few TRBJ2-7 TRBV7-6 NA CASSPRGTYEQYF TGTGCCAGCAGTCCCAGAGGGACTTACGAGCAGTACTTC
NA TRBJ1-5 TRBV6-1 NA CASSGPGGAYSNQPQHF TGTGCCAGCAGTGGACCTGGAGGGGCTTATAGCAATCAGCCCCAGCATTTT
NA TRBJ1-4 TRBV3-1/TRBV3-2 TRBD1 CASSHRTGASLNEKLFF TGTGCCAGCAGCCATAGGACAGGGGCCTCCCTTAATGAAAAACTGTTTTTT